This T cell receptor (beta chain) was recovered during a study of naive and memory T cell subsets. Trimming left V 5 bases short and J 0 bases short, with 14 bases between. This CDR3 has 15 amino acids. Germline V gene lookup returns CDR1 DFQATT and CDR2 SNEGSKA (reference sequence). This clonotype was counted only a few times. Its target is unknown. Study findings and constraints: This RNA-based method may be sensitive to activation-related transcript changes.

Treatment meaning: skin biopsy from PPD injection site in Mantoux-positive individual. A UMI-containing oligonucleotide was joined by 3' ligation to the TCR cDNA template. Tuberculin skin test biopsies were taken where PPD was injected in Mantoux-positive people. Input was roughly 1 to 1000 ng of DNase-treated total RNA without cell sorting. Four PCR rounds used nested alpha and beta constant region primers plus the SP2 primer. For blood and skin samples, reverse transcription used TCR alpha and beta constant primers. TCRdb re-called the UMI-ligation and nested PCR reads with MiXCR, one entry per CDR3 protein. The repertoire holds tens of thousands of distinct CDR3 sequences, approximately 11% seen once, with around 3.9% in the top ten.

Here the sequenced sample was skin, taken from a tuberculin skin test site. This rearrangement joins TRBV20-1 to TRBJ2-1; weak D call: TRBD2 (5 bases). The receptor comes from an adult in good health. In DNA, the CDR3 is TGCAGTGCTCCCCAACCCGGGATCTCCTACAATGAGCAGTTCTTC. It translates to CSAPQPGISYNEQFF.